These 32 T cell receptor beta chains were all obtained from the same sample, sequenced in a study of post-analysis software for immune sequencing data (dated by TCRdb to the mid-2010s). Broad study findings and their caveats: Four or five TRBV segments, including TRBV5-6, TRBV5-1 and TRBV20-1, were significantly more frequent in patients than controls.

No antigens are known for them. The receptor library was made with PCR. The listed sequencing device is Illumina HiSeq 2500. Unique molecular identifiers were incorporated into TCR beta cDNA libraries to reduce PCR and sequencing biases. TCRdb reran the public reads through fastp at Q25 and MiXCR, keeping productive beta chains. For every CDR3 protein sequence, its rows merge into one entry that carries the most common genes and DNA. This sample has about 500,000 distinct CDR3 sequences in its table, and around 40% of those were observed once. The ten largest clones take up around 10% of the sample. The sample was blood. The receptors come from a girl aged 5-17 years with multiple sclerosis.

The V call is TRBV20-1, the J call TRBJ2-5, with TRBD1 matching 7 bases. Unmatched junction bases numbered 9, after V lost 0 bases and J lost 5 bases. CDR3 length: 15 amino acids. The germline CDR1 and CDR2 sequences are DFQATT and SNEGSKA (reference sequence). CDR3 sequence reads: CSARDRDRVVETQYF. The DNA of the CDR3 is TGCAGTGCTAGAGATCGCGACAGGGTCGTCGAGACCCAGTACTTC.

The gene calls are TRBV7-3 and TRBJ2-1, with 13 bases that match TRBD2. The length of the CDR3 is 13 residues. Per germline, CDR1 SGHTA and CDR2 FQGTGA. V shed 10 bases and J 6 bases; nucleotides not matched to a gene: 3. As DNA, the CDR3 is TGTGCCACCCGGACTAGCGGGAGCAATGAGCAGTTCTTC. This translates into CATRTSGSNEQFF.

This clonotype turned up a few times. V and J are TRBV7-2 and TRBJ1-4, with a tentative D call TRBD1 (6 bases). Trimming pared 4 bases from V and 6 bases from J, leaving 12 bases between. The germline V gene encodes CDR1 SGHTA and CDR2 FQGNSA. The CDR3 consists of 14 residues. The CDR3 here is CASSSQGRDEKLFF. The CDR3 DNA sequence: TGTGCCAGCAGCTCCCAGGGGCGGGATGAAAAACTGTTTTTT.

V is TRBV29-1 and J is TRBJ1-1, with TRBD1 matching over 10 bases. V gave up 4 bases and J gave up 4 bases; unmatched junction bases: 3. The V gene's germline CDR1 is SQVTM and CDR2 ANQGSEA. CDR3 length: 13 amino acids. CDR3 nucleotides: TGCAGCGTTGCGGGACAGGGGACCACTGAAGCTTTCTTT. Translation gives CSVAGQGTTEAFF. Looking up the rest from reference TRBV29-1 and TRBJ1-1 gives the full variable domain: SAVISQKPSRDICQRGTSLTIQCQVDSQVTMMFWYRQQPGQSLTLIATANQGSEATYESGFVIDKFPISRPNLTFSTLTVSNMSPEDSSIYLCSVAGQGTTEAFFGQGTRLTVV.

This clonotype was seen more than once but under ten times. V gene TRBV15 combines with J gene TRBJ2-1; no definite D call. The CDR3 runs 15 residues. V dropped 5 bases and J dropped 9 bases, with 20 bases sitting between them. Looked up from germline, CDR1 is LNHNV and CDR2 is YYDKDF (reference sequence). CDR3 DNA: TGTGCCACCAGCGACCCCAAATATCTAATTACTGAGCAGTTCTTC. Protein product: CATSDPKYLITEQFF.

The V and J genes are TRBV25-1 and TRBJ2-7; 11 nucleotides match TRBD1. This CDR3 has 14 amino acids. Germline V gene data show CDR1 as MGHDK and CDR2 as SYGVNS. V shed 6 bases and J 4 bases; nucleotides not matched to a gene: 5. The CDR3 sequence is CASSKGQGGYEQYF. CDR3 sequence (DNA): TGTGCCAGCAGCAAGGGACAGGGGGGATACGAGCAGTACTTC.

The chain has TRBV10-1 and TRBJ2-7; 10 bases match TRBD2. Germline V lookup: CDR1 WNHNN, CDR2 SYGVQD (reference sequence). Losses at the gene ends were 3 bases for V and 2 bases for J; bases not matched to a gene: 4. The CDR3 consists of 15 residues. The CDR3 bases are TGCGCCAGCAGTGACCAGCGGGAGGGGACCTACGAGCAGTACTTC. Its protein is CASSDQREGTYEQYF.

In this sample, this clonotype turned up a few times. This rearrangement joins TRBV5-5 to TRBJ2-6; 7 bases fit TRBD1. V trimming: 8 bases; J trimming: 0 bases; junction bases outside the gene matches: 8. The CDR3 sequence is 16 residues long. CDR1 is SGHKS, CDR2 YYEKEE, per germline (reference sequence). The CDR3 bases are TGTGCCAGTTCAGGGACAGCAAGCTCTGGGGCCAACGTCCTGACTTTC. Amino acids: CASSGTASSGANVLTF.

This clonotype was recorded a few times. The gene calls are TRBV28 and TRBJ2-3; 8 nucleotides match TRBD2. Trimming cost V 3 bases and J 2 bases; bases outside gene matches: 10. The CDR3 is made up of 17 amino acids. Looked up from germline, CDR1 is MDHEN and CDR2 is SYDVKM. CDR3 loop: CASSLIEREWVTDTQYF. DNA of the CDR3: TGTGCCAGCAGTTTGATTGAGCGGGAGTGGGTCACAGATACGCAGTATTTT.

V gene TRBV3-1 combines with J gene TRBJ2-1; no firm D call. This CDR3 region has 13 residues. Trimming shortened V by 4 bases and J by 7 bases, and 11 bases separated the two germline ends. Germline V gives CDR1 LGHDT, CDR2 YNNKEL (reference sequence). This CDR3 reads CASSLPLGNEQFF. In DNA, the CDR3 is TGTGCCAGCAGCCTGCCCCTAGGAAATGAGCAGTTCTTC.

This chain links TRBV6-5 with TRBJ2-5; D may be TRBD2 (5 bases). The CDR3 sequence is 14 residues long. V lost 0 bases, J lost 5 bases, and 10 bases lay in between. Germline V gene data show CDR1 as MNHEY and CDR2 as SVGAGI. The CDR3 region has the DNA TGTGCCAGCAGTTACTCGAGGGCAGCGGAGACCCAGTACTTC. Translated: CASSYSRAAETQYF.

The rearrangement joins TRBV29-1 to TRBJ2-1; 8 positions match TRBD2. The CDR3 is made up of 15 amino acids. The germline CDR1 and CDR2 sequences are SQVTM and ANQGSEA. The junction had 7 bases not matched to a gene; V was cut back by 3 bases and J by 3 bases. CDR3 DNA sequence: TGCAGCGTTGAGGGGCGGGAGGAGGACTACAATGAGCAGTTCTTC. Its protein is CSVEGREEDYNEQFF.

This clonotype was found a few times. The chain is built from TRBV27 and TRBJ2-5, with 7 bases lining up with TRBD1. CDR3 length: 15 residues. V shed 5 bases and J 3 bases; nucleotides not matched to a gene: 9. Germline assignment: CDR1 MNHEY and CDR2 SMNVEV (reference sequence). For the CDR3, the DNA is TGTGCCAGCAGTAAGTGGGCAGGGGGAGAAGAGACCCAGTACTTC. The encoded protein is CASSKWAGGEETQYF.

The chain combines TRBV29-1 with TRBJ2-7, with TRBD2 matching over 10 bases. The germline gives CDR1 SQVTM, CDR2 ANQGSEA. The V segment lost 4 bases and the J segment 3 bases; nucleotides outside the gene matches: 6. The CDR3 runs to 14 residues. The CDR3 DNA sequence: TGCAGCGTTGGAAGCCTAGCGGGAGTCTACGAGCAGTACTTC. Protein product: CSVGSLAGVYEQYF.

The chain carries TRBV7-8 and TRBJ1-2, with a tentative D call TRBD1 (6 bases). Trimming removed 0 bases from V and 4 bases from J, with 15 bases in between. The CDR3 sequence is 16 residues long. Germline CDR1 is SGHVS and CDR2 is FQNEAQ. The CDR3 DNA reads as TGTGCCAGCAGCTTAGCGAGTGCAGGGGAGAGCTATGGCTACACCTTC. This encodes CASSLASAGESYGYTF.

This clonotype occurred a few times. J is TRBJ2-1 and V is TRBV20-1; TRBD2 agrees at 15 bases. Losses at the gene ends were 6 bases for V and 6 bases for J; bases not matched to a gene: 6. CDR3 size: 15 residues. Germline V CDR1 and CDR2: DFQATT, SNEGSKA (reference sequence). The CDR3 protein is CSAGTSGRRPNEQFF. The CDR3 nucleotides are TGCAGTGCCGGGACTAGCGGGAGGAGGCCCAATGAGCAGTTCTTC.

A few counts support this clonotype. V is TRBV20-1 and J is TRBJ2-7; 8 positions match TRBD2. The CDR3 sequence is 14 residues long. J gave up 6 bases and V 3 bases, and 10 bases lay outside the gene matches. The germline V gene encodes CDR1 DFQATT and CDR2 SNEGSKA (reference sequence). The CDR3 coding sequence is TGCAGTGCTAGCGGGGGGGCGATAGCCGGCGAGCAGTACTTC. Translating gives CSASGGAIAGEQYF.

This sequence joins TRBV12-3 or TRBV12-4 and TRBJ2-7; D perhaps matches TRBD1 (6 bases). The CDR3 is 13 amino acids. V lost 6 bases and J 0 bases, leaving 9 bases between the germline ends. The CDR3 loop is CASRTGYSYEQYF. CDR3 DNA: TGTGCCAGCAGAACAGGGTACTCCTACGAGCAGTACTTC.

There are a few counts of this clonotype. V gene TRBV28 combines with J gene TRBJ1-5, with no clear D. V was cut by 8 bases and J by 7 bases, with 18 bases left in between. This CDR3 has 14 amino acids. Germline V gives CDR1 MDHEN, CDR2 SYDVKM. The CDR3 DNA is TGTGCCAGCCAGGCGGCAACTCACTACCAGCCCCAGCATTTT. Translating gives CASQAATHYQPQHF. The entire variable domain, with the rest obtained from reference TRBV28 and TRBJ1-5, is as follows: DVKVTQSSRYLVKRTGEKVFLECVQDMDHENMFWYRQDPGLGLRLIYFSYDVKMKEKGDIPEGYSVSREKKERFSLILESASTNQTSMYLCASQAATHYQPQHFGDGTRLSIL.

The chain uses TRBV7-2 and TRBJ2-5; D is undetermined. The DNA matches TRBJ2-7 better at its end, which makes the J call doubtful. The CDR3 is 14 residues long. CDR1 is SGHTA, CDR2 FQGNSA, per germline. The CDR3 DNA reads TGTGCCAGCAGCTTACAGGTAGTCGGTCACGAGCAGTACTTC. Translating it yields CASSLQVVGHEQYF.

The V gene is TRBV5-1, the J gene TRBJ2-7; 10 nucleotides align to TRBD1. The V gene's germline CDR1 is SGHRS and CDR2 YFSETQ. CDR3 size: 14 residues. V was pared by 5 bases and J by 7 bases, with 9 bases of the junction left unmatched. CDR3 coding DNA: TGCGCCAGCAGACGGGACAGGGGATCGGGGGAGCAGTACTTC. Its translation is CASRRDRGSGEQYF. Supplemented by reference TRBV5-1 and TRBJ2-7, the full variable domain reads KAGVTQTPRYLIKTRGQQVTLSCSPISGHRSVSWYQQTPGQGLQFLFEYFSETQRNKGNFPGRFSGRQFSNSRSEMNVSTLELGDSALYLCASRRDRGSGEQYFGPGTRLTVT.

This rearrangement joins TRBV2 to TRBJ2-4; 7 positions match TRBD1. The J call may not be correct, given that the DNA end is closer to TRBJ2-5. The CDR3 has 16 residues. Germline V gives CDR1 SNHLY, CDR2 FYNNEI. The CDR3 spells CASSPPLGQLKETQYF. The CDR3 coding sequence is TGTGCCAGCAGCCCCCCCTTGGGACAGCTGAAAGAGACCCAGTACTTC.

The chain couples TRBV25-1 to TRBJ2-2; D gene unclear. This CDR3 is built from 14 residues. Germline lookup yields CDR1 MGHDK and CDR2 SYGVNS. V lost 7 bases to trimming and J lost 0 bases, with 9 bases between them. CDR3 region: CASTDPANTGELFF. In DNA form, the CDR3 reads TGTGCCAGCACAGACCCCGCGAACACCGGGGAGCTGTTTTTT.

The CDR3 loop is CAWGGGGYTF. The CDR3 DNA sequence: TGTGCCTGGGGCGGAGGAGGCTACACCTTC. The rearrangement joins TRBV30 to TRBJ1-2, with D unclear. The CDR3 is made up of 10 amino acids. Germline V lookup: CDR1 GTSNPN, CDR2 SVGIG (reference sequence). V was trimmed by 5 bases and J by 8 bases, leaving 9 bases between them.

This clonotype was detected only once. V is TRBV4-1 and J is TRBJ1-2; 7 nucleotides agree with TRBD1. CDR1 and CDR2 from the germline V gene are MGHRA and YSYEKL. CDR3 length: 15 amino acids. After removal of 0 bases from V and 4 bases from J, the junction contained 5 bases not matched to a gene. The CDR3 here is CASSQETGYTYGYTF. DNA for the CDR3: TGCGCCAGCAGCCAAGAGACAGGGTATACCTATGGCTACACCTTC.

J is TRBJ2-2 and V is TRBV14; D is perhaps TRBD2 (6 bases). The CDR3 has 15 amino acids. The germline CDR1 and CDR2 sequences are SGHDN and FVKESK. Trimming pared 4 bases from V and 5 bases from J, leaving 14 bases between. In DNA form, the CDR3 reads TGTGCCAGCAGCCTCCGGGAGACGGGGACCGGGGAGCTGTTTTTT. It specifies CASSLRETGTGELFF. The entire variable domain, with the rest obtained from reference TRBV14 and TRBJ2-2, is as follows: EAGVTQFPSHSVIEKGQTVTLRCDPISGHDNLYWYRRVMGKEIKFLLHFVKESKQDESGMPNNRFLAERTGGTYSTLKVQPAELEDSGVYFCASSLRETGTGELFFGEGSRLTVL.

This clonotype appeared many times. The genes are TRBV4-3 and TRBJ2-7, with TRBD2 matching 7 bases. There are 15 residues in the CDR3. The V gene's germline CDR1 is LGHNA and CDR2 YSLEER. V shed 0 bases and J 4 bases; nucleotides not matched to a gene: 6. Here the CDR3 reads CASSQDSGGRYEQYF. The CDR3 coding sequence is TGCGCCAGCAGCCAAGATTCAGGCGGGAGATACGAGCAGTACTTC.

This clonotype was picked up a small number of times. J is TRBJ1-5 and V is TRBV20-1; unclear D gene. Germline loops: CDR1 DFQATT, CDR2 SNEGSKA (reference sequence). The CDR3 has 13 amino acids. V lost 6 bases to trimming and J lost 3 bases, with 12 bases between them. The CDR3: CSAKGGDNQPQHF. In nucleotides, the CDR3 is TGCAGTGCGAAGGGCGGGGACAATCAGCCCCAGCATTTT.

The chain joins TRBV9 to TRBJ2-3; 7 nucleotides match TRBD2. The V segment lost 1 base and the J segment 2 bases; nucleotides outside the gene matches: 4. Germline loops: CDR1 SGDLS, CDR2 YYNGEE. The CDR3 covers 15 residues. The CDR3 nucleotides are TGTGCCAGCAGCGTAACGGGACTACCCACAGATACGCAGTATTTT. Protein: CASSVTGLPTDTQYF.

The CDR3 protein is CASSGTGQTGELFF. In DNA form, the CDR3 reads TGTGCCAGCAGCGGGACAGGCCAGACCGGGGAGCTGTTTTTT. V and J are TRBV7-9 and TRBJ2-2, with 8 bases lining up with TRBD1. The V segment lost 5 bases and the J segment 5 bases; nucleotides outside the gene matches: 4. Looked up from germline, CDR1 is SEHNR and CDR2 is FQNEAQ (reference sequence). This CDR3 has 14 amino acids.

This clonotype was found a few times. Written as DNA, the CDR3 is TGTGCCAGCAGACGAATGGATGAGCAGTTCTTC. Its protein is CASRRMDEQFF. The chain combines TRBV6-5 with TRBJ2-1; the D is unclear. Germline loops: CDR1 MNHEY, CDR2 SVGAGI. The CDR3 is made up of 11 amino acids. V was clipped by 6 bases and J by 8 bases, with 8 bases between them.

J is TRBJ2-5 and V is TRBV5-1, with D tentatively TRBD2 (6 bases). CDR3 length equals 13 residues. Trimming shortened V by 4 bases and J by 11 bases, and 18 bases separated the two germline ends. Germline CDR1 SGHRS, CDR2 YFSETQ. The CDR3 spells CASSSRDAGSQYF. Here the CDR3 DNA reads TGCGCCAGCAGCAGCAGGGACGCCGGGAGTCAGTACTTC.